The 27 T cell receptor beta chains below come from one sample, sequenced in a study of T-cell memory formation after mild COVID-19. TCRdb ran MiXCR on the 5' RACE reads and lists one entry per CDR3 protein. The sample has about 430,000 distinct CDR3 sequences; roughly 26% are singletons. The sequencing sample was made of PBMCs or a T cell subset sorted from them (not recorded which). These receptors were obtained from an adult woman who had mild COVID-19 (a few samples of this study predate the infection). Cell type and time point are not known.

This clonotype has just one count. V is TRBV7-2 and J is TRBJ2-1; the D gene is possibly TRBD2 (7 bases). Trimming shortened V by 7 bases and J by 7 bases, and 17 bases separated the two germline ends. CDR3 length equals 14 residues. Germline CDR1 is SGHTA and CDR2 is FQGNSA. The CDR3 reads CASNIGGTPNEQFF. The CDR3 nucleotides read TGTGCCAGCAACATCGGGGGGACACCGAATGAGCAGTTCTTC.

This clonotype came up a few times. The rearrangement links TRBV7-3 to TRBJ2-3; 11 bases map to TRBD2. From germline, CDR1 is SGHTA and CDR2 FQGTGA. This CDR3 spans 18 amino acids. J lost 2 bases, V lost 4 bases, and 11 bases had no gene match. In DNA form, the CDR3 reads TGTGCCAGCAGCTCGGGGGCTAGCGGGGGGCATATCACAGATACGCAGTATTTT. The encoded protein is CASSSGASGGHITDTQYF. Combining the CDR3 with reference TRBV7-3 and TRBJ2-3 gives the whole variable domain GAGVSQTPSNKVTEKGKYVELRCDPISGHTALYWYRQSLGQGPEFLIYFQGTGAADDSGLPNDRFFAVRPEGSVSTLKIQRTERGDSAVYLCASSSGASGGHITDTQYFGPGTRLTVL.

This clonotype was picked up many times. The chain employs TRBV14 and TRBJ2-7; 11 nucleotides align to TRBD2. Germline V gives CDR1 SGHDN, CDR2 FVKESK. V was clipped by 4 bases and J by 3 bases; unmatched bases: 5. This CDR3 spans 15 amino acids. The CDR3 DNA is TGTGCCAGCAGCCGGGGACTAGCGGACGTCTACGAGCAGTACTTC. It yields the protein CASSRGLADVYEQYF.

The CDR3 spells CASSRAGHMNTEAFF. The DNA for the CDR3 is TGCGCCAGCAGCCGGGCGGGACACATGAACACTGAAGCTTTCTTT. The chain couples TRBV5-1 to TRBJ1-1; TRBD1 is a possible D gene (6 bases). Germline V gene lookup returns CDR1 SGHRS and CDR2 YFSETQ. The CDR3 extends over 15 amino acids. The ends were cut back, 4 bases at V and 0 bases at J, with 13 bases in the middle.

This clonotype was seen a handful of times. The gene calls are TRBV12-3 or TRBV12-4 and TRBJ2-7; perhaps TRBD2 as D (5 bases). V lost 6 bases and J 4 bases, leaving 7 bases between the germline ends. This CDR3 spans 11 amino acids. The CDR3 DNA sequence: TGTGCCAGCAGAGAGGGTTACGAGCAGTACTTC. Amino acids: CASREGYEQYF.

The gene calls are TRBV12-3 or TRBV12-4 and TRBJ2-2; D may be TRBD1 or TRBD2 (5 bases each). The CDR3 spans 16 residues. V lost 1 base and J lost 4, with 13 bases in between. The CDR3 sequence: CASSLGGVVVTGELFF. The DNA for the CDR3 is TGTGCCAGCAGTTTAGGAGGGGTTGTGGTCACCGGGGAGCTGTTTTTT.

This clonotype has more than one count but fewer than ten. The chain is built from TRBV7-8 and TRBJ1-2; D not resolved. The germline gives CDR1 SGHVS, CDR2 FQNEAQ. This CDR3 contains 14 residues. The V gene lost 5 bases and the J gene lost 2 bases, with 12 bases spanning the gap. The CDR3: CASSLGRENYGYTF. The CDR3 DNA reads as TGTGCCAGCAGCCTGGGTCGGGAAAACTATGGCTACACCTTC.

This chain joins TRBV6-2 or TRBV6-3 and TRBJ2-3; the match to TRBD2 covers 8 bases. The CDR3 is 16 residues long. In germline, CDR1 is MNHEY, CDR2 SVGEGT. Trimming removed 2 bases from V and 4 bases from J; junction bases left unmatched: 8. The DNA of the CDR3 is TGTGCCAGCAGTTACGATCCGAGCGGGAGCTCAGATACGCAGTATTTT. It is translated as CASSYDPSGSSDTQYF.

The genes are TRBV24-1 and TRBJ1-1, with D maybe TRBD1 (5 bases). Germline CDR1 is KGHDR and CDR2 is SFDVKD. Trimming stripped 9 bases from V and 0 bases from J, with 10 bases between. The CDR3 sequence is 13 residues long. CDR3 nucleotides: TGTGCCACCGCGGACAACATGAACACTGAAGCTTTCTTT. It encodes CATADNMNTEAFF.

The J gene is TRBJ2-1, the V gene TRBV18; 7 nucleotides agree with TRBD2. The CDR3 covers 16 residues. With 3 bases clipped from V and 7 bases from J, the junction kept 12 bases outside the gene matches. Germline V gives CDR1 KGHSH, CDR2 LQKENI. The CDR3 reads CASSPLADPTWNEQFF. CDR3 nucleotide sequence: TGTGCCAGCTCACCGCTAGCGGACCCCACCTGGAATGAGCAGTTCTTC.

A note on this clonotype: An end of the junction does not agree with germline; a read error may underlie this. The chain combines TRBV18 with TRBJ1-5; D gene ambiguous. CDR1 KGHSH and CDR2 LQKENI come from the germline V gene. The CDR3 runs to 16 residues. This chain's CDR3 is CASSPPWEGRNQPQHF. The CDR3, as DNA: TGTGCCAGCTCACCACCGTGGGAAGGGCGCAACCAGCCCCAGCATTTT.

This clonotype was detected ten times or more. The J gene is TRBJ2-3, the V gene TRBV18; unclear D gene. V lost 3 bases and J 0 bases, leaving 4 bases between the germline ends. Germline values: CDR1 KGHSH, CDR2 LQKENI. This CDR3 is 13 amino acids long. CDR3 DNA: TGTGCCAGCTCACCGTCTAGCACAGATACGCAGTATTTT. Protein sequence: CASSPSSTDTQYF.

This rearrangement joins TRBV20-1 to TRBJ1-5; a possible D gene is TRBD1 (6 bases). V lost 5 bases to trimming and J lost 3 bases, with 11 bases between them. Per the germline V gene, CDR1 is DFQATT and CDR2 is SNEGSKA (reference sequence). The CDR3 has 13 amino acids. This CDR3 is CSAQRDTNQPQHF. Here the CDR3 DNA reads TGCAGTGCTCAGAGGGACACCAATCAGCCCCAGCATTTT.

V is TRBV20-1 and J is TRBJ2-5; D unclear. The CDR3 sequence is 12 residues long. Germline CDR1 and CDR2: DFQATT and SNEGSKA (reference sequence). Deletions cut 6 bases from V and 1 base from J, with 9 bases between. The CDR3 protein is CSATGSQETQYF. CDR3 sequence (DNA): TGCAGTGCCACGGGCAGCCAAGAGACCCAGTACTTC.

This clonotype turned up a few times. The chain couples TRBV6-6 to TRBJ2-4; D is ambiguous. CDR1 is MNHNY and CDR2 is SVGAGI in the germline V gene (reference sequence). The V end was cut by 6 bases, the J end by 6 bases, with 12 bases between. The CDR3 has 13 residues. This CDR3 reads CASRSGSLNIQYF. CDR3 nucleotide sequence: TGTGCCAGCAGGAGTGGTTCTTTAAACATTCAGTACTTC.

This clonotype was counted between two and nine times. V usage is TRBV4-2 and J usage is TRBJ1-5, with D possibly matching TRBD1 (5 bases). V lost 3 bases and J lost 7, with 10 bases in between. Per germline, CDR1 LGHNA and CDR2 YNFKEQ. The CDR3 length is 13 residues. CDR3 residues: CASSQGGYQPQHF. CDR3 sequence (DNA): TGTGCCAGCAGCCAGGGGGGTTACCAGCCCCAGCATTTT.

This clonotype has a handful of counts. The rearrangement joins TRBV12-3 or TRBV12-4 to TRBJ2-1, with 9 bases identical to TRBD2. The CDR3 length is 14 residues. With 6 bases clipped from V and 9 bases from J, the junction kept 9 bases outside the gene matches. Here the CDR3 reads CASRPSGGPGEQFF. In DNA form, the CDR3 reads TGTGCCAGCAGACCCAGCGGGGGGCCAGGTGAGCAGTTCTTC.

The rearrangement joins TRBV3-1 to TRBJ1-1; D call uncertain. The CDR3 sequence is 13 residues long. Per the germline V gene, CDR1 is LGHDT and CDR2 is YNNKEL (reference sequence). V shed 5 bases and J shed 10 bases, with 17 bases lying between them. The DNA of the CDR3 is TGTGCCAGCAGCACAATCCCTGGGCAACGAGCTTTCTTT. It translates to CASSTIPGQRAFF.

The chain employs TRBV3-1 and TRBJ2-1; possible D gene TRBD2, 5 bases. V lost 3 bases, J lost 13 bases, and 10 bases lay in between. Germline V gives CDR1 LGHDT, CDR2 YNNKEL (reference sequence). The CDR3 is made up of 11 amino acids. CDR3 protein: CASSQAEAQFF. The CDR3 bases are TGTGCCAGCAGCCAGGCGGAGGCTCAGTTCTTC.

This clonotype was detected only a few times. V usage is TRBV29-1 and J usage is TRBJ2-1, with 7 bases that match TRBD1. Germline-derived CDR1 and CDR2 are SQVTM and ANQGSEA. The CDR3 is 15 amino acids. After removal of 0 bases from V and 3 bases from J, the junction contained 5 bases not matched to a gene. CDR3 sequence: CSVEEWQGVYNEQFF. The CDR3 nucleotides are TGCAGCGTTGAAGAGTGGCAGGGGGTCTACAATGAGCAGTTCTTC.

The J gene is TRBJ2-2, the V gene TRBV5-5; D is uncertain. The V gene's germline CDR1 is SGHKS and CDR2 YYEKEE (reference sequence). This CDR3 has 13 amino acids. V was trimmed by 5 bases and J by 5 bases, leaving 10 bases between them. The CDR3 DNA is TGTGCCAGCAGACCTAGAGTTACCGGGGAGCTGTTTTTT. The encoded protein is CASRPRVTGELFF.

The chain uses TRBV4-1 and TRBJ1-2; 8 bases map to TRBD1. CDR3 length: 14 amino acids. Trimming cost V 3 bases and J 7 bases; bases outside gene matches: 7. Germline assignment: CDR1 MGHRA and CDR2 YSYEKL. CDR3 amino acids: CASSQTGVAGGYTF. The CDR3 DNA reads TGCGCCAGCAGCCAGACAGGGGTGGCGGGTGGCTACACCTTC.

The chain links TRBV5-1 to TRBJ2-7; D is possibly TRBD2 (7 bases). V lost 3 bases, J lost 6 bases, and 22 bases lay in between. There are 16 residues in the CDR3. Per the germline V gene, CDR1 is SGHRS and CDR2 is YFSETQ. The CDR3 protein is CASSSTLSWGGGEQYF. CDR3 DNA sequence: TGCGCCAGCAGCTCTACGCTTAGTTGGGGGGGCGGCGAGCAGTACTTC.

There are a few counts of this clonotype. The chain employs TRBV7-2 and TRBJ2-7; weak D call: TRBD2 (5 bases). Germline V gene sequence: CDR1 SGHTA, CDR2 FQGNSA. The V end lost 5 bases, the J end lost 2 bases, and 16 bases lay between the germline ends. The CDR3 consists of 15 residues. CDR3 nucleotide sequence: TGTGCCAGCAGCCCCCAAGCGGAAACAGCCTACGAGCAGTACTTC. Translating it yields CASSPQAETAYEQYF.

CDR3 residues: CASSPGLAGARGWNEQFF. The CDR3 DNA is TGTGCCAGCAGCCCAGGACTAGCGGGAGCGCGCGGTTGGAATGAGCAGTTCTTC. The rearrangement joins TRBV11-3 to TRBJ2-1, with TRBD2 matching 13 bases. Germline CDR1 and CDR2: SGHNT and YENEEA. With V trimmed by 5 bases and J by 7 bases, 14 bases remained unmatched. The CDR3 contains 18 residues.

The chain joins TRBV4-2 to TRBJ2-5; D is perhaps TRBD1 or TRBD2 (6 bases each). Trimming removed 1 base from V and 4 bases from J, with 10 bases in between. The CDR3 extends over 14 amino acids. The V gene's germline CDR1 is LGHNA and CDR2 YNFKEQ. This CDR3 is CASSQVGGGETQYF. For the CDR3, the DNA is TGTGCCAGCAGCCAAGTGGGGGGCGGAGAGACCCAGTACTTC.

This clonotype was counted only a few times. This sequence joins TRBV30 and TRBJ2-7; 10 bases map to TRBD1. The germline V gene encodes CDR1 GTSNPN and CDR2 SVGIG (reference sequence). V gave up 3 bases and J gave up 2 bases; unmatched junction bases: 4. This CDR3 is built from 14 residues. The CDR3 region is CAWSPGTGAYEQYF. The DNA for the CDR3 is TGTGCCTGGAGCCCGGGGACAGGGGCCTACGAGCAGTACTTC.